The 10 T cell receptor beta chains presented below share a single source sample, sequenced in a study of blood T cell repertoires in COVID-19. Generated by immunoSEQ multiplex PCR, the TCRdb table keeps only in-frame clones and is missing some. The sample has some 170,000 clones, more than 75% seen once; the top ten hold 0.95% to 1.5%. What was sequenced was PBMCs or T cells enriched from blood (not recorded which). These receptors all stem from a human donor with acute COVID-19. The donor label of this sample is uncertain.

V and J are TRBV27 and TRBJ1-2, with 8 bases that match TRBD1. This CDR3 is built from 13 residues. The J segment lost 8 bases and the V segment lost 6 bases, leaving 8 bases of the junction unmatched. Germline lookup yields CDR1 MNHEY and CDR2 SMNVEV (reference sequence). The CDR3 spells CASRGQDERGYTF. In DNA, the CDR3 is TGTGCCAGCAGGGGACAGGATGAGAGGGGCTACACCTTC.

A single count supports this clone. The J gene is TRBJ2-2, the V gene TRBV18, with a weak D call TRBD1 (5 bases). Between the trimmed V and J ends, which lost 4 bases and 7 bases, there was a span of 16 bases. This CDR3 comprises 15 residues. Germline V gene data show CDR1 as KGHSH and CDR2 as LQKENI. CDR3 amino acids: CASSLGHSSGGELFF. In nucleotides, the CDR3 is TGTGCCAGCTCACTCGGACACTCGTCGGGCGGGGAGCTGTTTTTT.

This clone was counted only a few times. This chain links TRBV5-1 with TRBJ2-5; D is uncertain. Trimming removed 5 bases at V and 2 bases at J, with 10 bases between. CDR1 SGHRS and CDR2 YFSETQ come from the germline V gene. CDR3 length: 13 residues. As DNA, the CDR3 is TGCGCCAGCAGTCGAAGAGCACAAGAGACCCAGTACTTC. Its protein product is CASSRRAQETQYF.

The chain links TRBV27 to TRBJ1-5; D is possibly TRBD1 (5 bases). The ends were cut back, 5 bases at V and 6 bases at J, with 11 bases in the middle. The length of the CDR3 is 13 residues. Per the germline V gene, CDR1 is MNHEY and CDR2 is SMNVEV (reference sequence). CDR3 amino acids: CASSPMGGQPQHF. CDR3 nucleotides: TGTGCCAGCAGTCCCATGGGGGGTCAGCCCCAGCATTTT.

The V call is TRBV4-2, the J call TRBJ1-1; 7 bases map to TRBD1. The CDR3 totals 14 residues. Germline V CDR1 and CDR2: LGHNA, YNFKEQ. The ends lost 4 bases at V and 3 bases at J; junction bases unmatched: 5. The CDR3 region is CASSPGQPDTEAFF. As DNA, the CDR3 is TGTGCCAGCAGCCCGGGACAGCCGGACACTGAAGCTTTCTTT.

The rearrangement joins TRBV6-5 to TRBJ2-1; D might be TRBD1 (5 bases). Trimming took 10 bases from V and 7 from J, leaving 17 bases between them. The CDR3 has 13 residues. Germline V gene data show CDR1 as MNHEY and CDR2 as SVGAGI. The CDR3 sequence: CATTSRDRNEQFF. The CDR3 region has the DNA TGTGCCACGACAAGCAGGGATAGAAATGAGCAGTTCTTC.

As for this clone: One end of the junction is discordant with germline, which a read error may explain. The rearrangement uses TRBV4-1 and TRBJ1-1; 12 positions agree with TRBD1. CDR3 length: 16 amino acids. Germline lookup yields CDR1 MGHRA and CDR2 YSYEKL. CDR3 amino acids: CASSPGQGALKTEAFF. CDR3 in DNA: TGCGCCAGCAGCCCGGGACAGGGGGCATTGAAAACTGAAGCTTTCTTT.

This chain uses TRBV7-9 with TRBJ1-2; D gene uncertain. The CDR3 sequence is 11 residues long. The V gene's germline CDR1 is SEHNR and CDR2 FQNEAQ (reference sequence). Trimming removed 3 bases at V and 14 bases at J, with 13 bases between. The CDR3 loop is CASSLWRGITF. The CDR3 nucleotides are TGTGCCAGCAGCTTGTGGAGAGGAATAACCTTC.

CDR3 bases: TGTGCCAGCAGCCCAGAGCTCGGGGGACCTAACTATGGCTACACCTTC. Protein product: CASSPELGGPNYGYTF. The rearrangement links TRBV7-2 to TRBJ1-2; TRBD1 might be the D (5 bases). Trimming took 5 bases from V and 0 from J, leaving 16 bases between them. The CDR3 runs to 16 residues. Germline V CDR1 and CDR2: SGHTA, FQGNSA. Supplemented by reference TRBV7-2 and TRBJ1-2, the full variable domain reads GAGVSQSPSNKVTEKGKDVELRCDPISGHTALYWYRQSLGQGLEFLIYFQGNSAPDKSGLPSDRFSAERTGGSVSTLTIQRTQQEDSAVYLCASSPELGGPNYGYTFGSGTRLTVV.

This chain uses TRBV19 with TRBJ2-5; 10 nucleotides agree with TRBD1. V trimming: 5 bases; J trimming: 1 base; junction bases outside the gene matches: 4. The CDR3 is 15 amino acids. Per germline, CDR1 LNHDA and CDR2 SQIVND (reference sequence). The CDR3 loop reads CASSPWTGGQETQYF. The CDR3 DNA reads TGTGCCAGTAGTCCGTGGACAGGGGGCCAAGAGACCCAGTACTTC. The full variable domain, its missing parts supplied by reference TRBV19 and TRBJ2-5, is DGGITQSPKYLFRKEGQNVTLSCEQNLNHDAMYWYRQDPGQGLRLIYYSQIVNDFQKGDIAEGYSVSREKKESFPLTVTSAQKNPTAFYLCASSPWTGGQETQYFGPGTRLLVL.